This is a list of T cell receptor beta chains from one sample in a study of CD8 T cells in Susac syndrome. TCRdb used MiXCR to reprocess the immunoSEQ multiplex PCR reads, holding one entry per CDR3 protein. Of roughly 200,000 distinct CDR3 sequences listed, roughly 95% are singletons. What was sequenced was CD4+ T cells from PBMCs. The receptors derive from a human donor with multiple sclerosis. Each CDR3 is given with its conserved first and last residue. Fields, in order: D gene, CDR3 length, J gene, V gene, clone size, CDR3 DNA, CDR3 protein. The D gene is left open where the match is weak. The size entry is marked missing in some rows and otherwise reads once, few, many or a size class.

-,14,TRBJ2-7,TRBV14,-,TGTGCCAGCAGCCAGAATCTACTCCCCTACGAGCAGTACTTC,CASSQNLLPYEQYF
TRBD1,14,TRBJ2-7,TRBV28,-,TGTGCCAGCAGCCGGGGACAGGCTTCCTACGAGCAGTACTTC,CASSRGQASYEQYF
-,15,TRBJ1-1,TRBV27,-,TGTGCCAGCAGTTGGGAGGGCTCCCGGAACACTGAAGCTTTCTTT,CASSWEGSRNTEAFF
-,13,TRBJ1-2,TRBV30,-,TGTGCCTGGAGTGTAACGCAGGGCTTAGGCTACACCTTC,CAWSVTQGLGYTF
-,14,TRBJ1-2,TRBV5-6,-,TGTGCCAGCAGCTTTGGGGCCAAGAACTATGGCTACACCTTC,CASSFGAKNYGYTF
-,14,TRBJ2-1,TRBV20-1,-,TGCAGTGCCCTGCGGGCTGGGCTGAGTAATGAGCAGTTCTTC,CSALRAGLSNEQFF
TRBD1,17,TRBJ1-2,TRBV29-1,-,TGCAGCGTTGACTTGGCTGGGACAGGGGGCATAAACTATGGCTACACCTTC,CSVDLAGTGGINYGYTF
-,13,TRBJ2-5,TRBV30,-,TGTGCCTGGAGCGGAGGGGAGCAAGAGACCCAGTACTTC,CAWSGGEQETQYF
TRBD2,15,TRBJ2-3,TRBV28,-,TGTGCCAGCAGGAACAGCGGGAGCGGCACAGATACGCAGTATTTT,CASRNSGSGTDTQYF
TRBD2,18,TRBJ2-2,TRBV6-1,-,TGTGCCAGCAGCCCGGCTAGCGGGGGGTATACGAACACCGGGGAGCTGTTTTTT,CASSPASGGYTNTGELFF
TRBD1,15,TRBJ2-3,TRBV5-1,-,TGCGCCAGCAGCTGGCGGGACAGGGGCGCAGATACGCAGTATTTT,CASSWRDRGADTQYF
TRBD1,16,TRBJ1-3,TRBV28,-,TGTGCCAGCAGTTCGACAGGGACGGGCTCTGGAAACACCATATATTTT,CASSSTGTGSGNTIYF
TRBD2,15,TRBJ2-3,TRBV30,-,TGTGCCTGGAGTGACCCGCGGGGGGCCCAGGCTACGCAGTATTTT,CAWSDPRGAQATQYF
-,12,TRBJ2-3,TRBV7-2,-,TGTGCCAGCAGCTTAGTCGTTCATACGCAGTATTTT,CASSLVVHTQYF
-,14,TRBJ2-3,TRBV5-1,-,TGCGCCAGCAGCTTTAACAGGGTCGCAGATACGCAGTATTTT,CASSFNRVADTQYF
-,13,TRBJ2-5,TRBV3-1,-,TGTGCCAGCAGCCAAGATTTTTGGGAGACCCAGTACTTC,CASSQDFWETQYF
TRBD1,17,TRBJ2-7,TRBV4-1,-,TGCGCCAGCAGCCTCGGACAGGGACCCTCTGGAAACTACGAGCAGTACTTC,CASSLGQGPSGNYEQYF
TRBD2,16,TRBJ2-1,TRBV3-1,-,TGTGCCAGCAGCCAGGGACTGAGCGGGGGGAACAATGAGCAGTTCTTC,CASSQGLSGGNNEQFF
-,14,TRBJ1-4,TRBV2,once,TGTGCCAGCAGTGAATTAGTTAGAAATGAAAAACTGTTTTTT,CASSELVRNEKLFF
-,12,TRBJ1-2,TRBV7-9,-,TGTGCCAGCAGCCCGGAAGGGCTTGGCTACACCTTC,CASSPEGLGYTF
-,12,TRBJ2-7,TRBV7-2,-,TGTGCCAGCAGCTTAACTTTTTACGAGCAGTACTTC,CASSLTFYEQYF
TRBD2,16,TRBJ2-3,TRBV20-1,-,TGCAGTGCTAGCGGGGGGGCGGCGGTCGGCACAGATACGCAGTATTTT,CSASGGAAVGTDTQYF
TRBD1,12,TRBJ2-3,TRBV24-1,-,TGTGCCACGGATGACAGGGGTTACACGCAGTATTTT,CATDDRGYTQYF
TRBD1,14,TRBJ2-7,TRBV29-1,-,TGCAGCATTGGGGGACAGGGTTCTGGTTACGAGCAGTACTTC,CSIGGQGSGYEQYF
-,16,TRBJ2-3,TRBV7-3,-,TGTGCCAGCAGCCCCCTTACGGGGCCGAAGTCGGATACGCAGTATTTT,CASSPLTGPKSDTQYF
-,16,TRBJ1-6,TRBV20-1,once,TGCAGTGCTAGCGCGGGGGGTAGCTCCTATAATTCACCCCTCCACTTT,CSASAGGSSYNSPLHF
-,14,TRBJ2-3,TRBV20-1,once,TGCAGTGCTAGTGGCGGGGAGTTCACAGATACGCAGTATTTT,CSASGGEFTDTQYF
-,11,TRBJ1-2,TRBV27,-,TGTGCCAGCAAAGGAGGGATAGGCTACACCTTC,CASKGGIGYTF
-,13,TRBJ1-1,TRBV14,few,TGTGCCAGCAGCCCAGGGGTGAACACTGAAGCTTTCTTT,CASSPGVNTEAFF
-,16,TRBJ2-7,TRBV7-2,-,TGTGCCAGCAGCTTAGGGGGGGCGGTAGAGGCCTACGAGCAGTACTTC,CASSLGGAVEAYEQYF
-,16,TRBJ2-1,TRBV2,-,TGTGCCAGCAGTGATACTAGCCGAAGCTCCTACAATGAGCAGTTCTTC,CASSDTSRSSYNEQFF
-,11,TRBJ1-1,TRBV29-1,-,TGCAGCGCCCTATCGGGCTGGCGGGCTTTCTTT,CSALSGWRAFF
-,12,TRBJ2-3,TRBV29-1,-,TGCAGCGTTGAGGCCTTAGAGGATACGCAGTATTTT,CSVEALEDTQYF
TRBD1,11,TRBJ2-7,TRBV28,-,TGTGCCACCAGGGGGTCCTACGAGCAGTACTTC,CATRGSYEQYF
-,14,TRBJ2-7,TRBV9,-,TGTGCCAGCAGCGTAGGGTACAACTCCTACGAGCAGTACTTC,CASSVGYNSYEQYF
-,15,TRBJ1-1,TRBV5-1,-,TGCGCCAGCAGAAAGCCGACCCCCTCGGGCACTGAAGCTTTCTTT,CASRKPTPSGTEAFF
-,15,TRBJ2-7,TRBV5-1,-,TGCGCCAGCAGCTTACGGGGCGGCGGAACCTACGAGCAGTACTTC,CASSLRGGGTYEQYF
-,13,TRBJ2-1,TRBV7-2,-,TGTGCCAGCAGCTTAAATCGAGACGATGAGCAGTTCTTC,CASSLNRDDEQFF
-,12,TRBJ1-1,TRBV29-1,-,TGCAGCTCACAATTAACTGACACTGAAGCTTTCTTT,CSSQLTDTEAFF
-,13,TRBJ2-4,TRBV20-1,-,TGCAGTGCTCGCCGGGTATCCGAAAACATTCAGTACTTC,CSARRVSENIQYF
TRBD1,14,TRBJ2-7,TRBV29-1,-,TGCAGCGGGGGACAGGCTGGTGGTCCCTACGAGCAGTACTTC,CSGGQAGGPYEQYF
TRBD1,14,TRBJ1-2,TRBV28,-,TGTGCCAGCAGACAGGGACAGGGTATTTTTGGCTACACCTTC,CASRQGQGIFGYTF
-,12,TRBJ2-2,TRBV30,-,TGTGCCTGGAGGTGGCTCCTCGGGGAGCTGTTTTTT,CAWRWLLGELFF
-,14,TRBJ1-1,TRBV7-2,-,TGTGCCAGCAGCTTACGGGTCATGAACACTGAAGCTTTCTTT,CASSLRVMNTEAFF
-,13,TRBJ2-3,TRBV20-1,-,TGCAGTGCTGGAACCCCGGGCACAGATACGCAGTATTTT,CSAGTPGTDTQYF
-,14,TRBJ1-2,TRBV29-1,-,TGCAGCGTTGTAGATCCGACAGCAAACTATGGCTACACCTTC,CSVVDPTANYGYTF
-,17,TRBJ2-7,TRBV27,once,TGTGCCAGCAGTTTATCATCAGGCGGGTCGCTCTCCTACGAGCAGTACTTC,CASSLSSGGSLSYEQYF
-,13,TRBJ2-7,TRBV28,-,TGTGCCAGCAGTCGTAACCCAGCGAGGGAGCAGTACTTC,CASSRNPAREQYF
-,14,TRBJ1-6,TRBV6-1,-,TGTGCCAGCAGTCTTGACAGACAAAATTCACCCCTCCACTTT,CASSLDRQNSPLHF
TRBD2,18,TRBJ2-6,TRBV7-6,-,TGTGCCAGCAGCTTAGCGATGGGAGGGTCCTCTGGGGCCAACGTCCTGACTTTC,CASSLAMGGSSGANVLTF
-,13,TRBJ1-2,TRBV7-3,-,TGTGCCAGCAGCTTATCGGGGCGCGATGGCTACACCTTC,CASSLSGRDGYTF
TRBD1,13,TRBJ2-7,TRBV29-1,-,TGCAGCGCCAGGACAGGGGGCTCGGGAGAGCAGTACTTC,CSARTGGSGEQYF
TRBD1,14,TRBJ1-2,TRBV12-3/TRBV12-4,-,TGTGCCAGCAGTTTAGGATCAGGGGGCTATGGCTACACCTTC,CASSLGSGGYGYTF
TRBD1,14,TRBJ1-2,TRBV5-1,-,TGCGCCAGCAGGGGACAGGGGCTCTCCTATGGCTACACCTTC,CASRGQGLSYGYTF